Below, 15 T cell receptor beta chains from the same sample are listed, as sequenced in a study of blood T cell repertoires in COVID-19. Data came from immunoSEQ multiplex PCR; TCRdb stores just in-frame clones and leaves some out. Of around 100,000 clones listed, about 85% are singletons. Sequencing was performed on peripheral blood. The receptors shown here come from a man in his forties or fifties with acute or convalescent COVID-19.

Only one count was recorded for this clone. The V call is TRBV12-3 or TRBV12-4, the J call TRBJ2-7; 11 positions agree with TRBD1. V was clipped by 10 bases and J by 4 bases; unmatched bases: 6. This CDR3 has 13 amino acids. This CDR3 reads CATQRDRGYEQYF. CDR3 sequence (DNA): TGTGCCACCCAACGGGACAGGGGGTACGAGCAGTACTTC.

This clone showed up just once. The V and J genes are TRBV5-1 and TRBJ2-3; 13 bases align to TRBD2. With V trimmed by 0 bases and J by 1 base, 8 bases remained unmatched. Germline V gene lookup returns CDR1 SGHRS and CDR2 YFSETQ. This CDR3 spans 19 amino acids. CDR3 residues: CASSLVGLAGVYRTDTQYF. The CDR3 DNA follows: TGCGCCAGCAGCTTGGTCGGACTAGCGGGGGTTTATCGCACAGATACGCAGTATTTT.

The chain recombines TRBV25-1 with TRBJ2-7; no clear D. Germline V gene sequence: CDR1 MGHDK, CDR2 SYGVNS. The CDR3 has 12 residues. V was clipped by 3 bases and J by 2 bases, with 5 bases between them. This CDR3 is CASSEQTYEQYF. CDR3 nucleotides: TGTGCCAGCAGTGAGCAGACCTACGAGCAGTACTTC.

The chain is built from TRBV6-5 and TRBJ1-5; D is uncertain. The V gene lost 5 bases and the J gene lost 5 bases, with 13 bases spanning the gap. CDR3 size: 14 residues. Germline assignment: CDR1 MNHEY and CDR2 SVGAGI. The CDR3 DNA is TGTGCCAGCAGTCCCCTCATAGCTGATCAGCCCCAGCATTTT. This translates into CASSPLIADQPQHF.

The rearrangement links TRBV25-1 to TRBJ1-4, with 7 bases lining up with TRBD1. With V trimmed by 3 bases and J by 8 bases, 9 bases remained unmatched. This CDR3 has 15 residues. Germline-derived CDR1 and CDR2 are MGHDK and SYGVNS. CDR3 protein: CASSDPDRVHEKLFF. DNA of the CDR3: TGTGCCAGCAGTGACCCCGACAGGGTACACGAAAAACTGTTTTTT.

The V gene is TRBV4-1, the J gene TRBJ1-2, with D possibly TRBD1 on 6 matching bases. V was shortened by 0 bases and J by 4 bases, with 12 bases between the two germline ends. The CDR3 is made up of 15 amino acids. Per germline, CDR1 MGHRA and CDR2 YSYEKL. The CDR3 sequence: CASSQDQGQFYGYTF. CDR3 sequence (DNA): TGCGCCAGCAGCCAAGATCAAGGACAGTTCTATGGCTACACCTTC.

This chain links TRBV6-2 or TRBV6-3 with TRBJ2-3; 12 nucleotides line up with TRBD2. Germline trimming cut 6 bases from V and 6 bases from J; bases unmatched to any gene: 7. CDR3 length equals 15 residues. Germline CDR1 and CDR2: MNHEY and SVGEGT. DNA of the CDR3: TGTGCCAGCAGCCAACAGGGACTAGCGGGCGATACGCAGTATTTT. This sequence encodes CASSQQGLAGDTQYF.

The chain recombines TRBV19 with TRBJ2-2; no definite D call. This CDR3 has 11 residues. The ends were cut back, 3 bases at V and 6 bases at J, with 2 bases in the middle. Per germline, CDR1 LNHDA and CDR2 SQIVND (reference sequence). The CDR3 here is CASSISGELFF. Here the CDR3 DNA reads TGTGCCAGTAGTATCTCCGGGGAGCTGTTTTTT. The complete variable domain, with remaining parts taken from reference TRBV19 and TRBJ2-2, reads DGGITQSPKYLFRKEGQNVTLSCEQNLNHDAMYWYRQDPGQGLRLIYYSQIVNDFQKGDIAEGYSVSREKKESFPLTVTSAQKNPTAFYLCASSISGELFFGEGSRLTVL.

The CDR3 region is CASSIGTVDEQYF. CDR3 in DNA: TGCGCCAGCAGCATCGGGACAGTCGACGAGCAGTACTTC. The chain employs TRBV5-1 and TRBJ2-7; 7 bases align to TRBD1. With 4 bases clipped from V and 5 bases from J, the junction kept 6 bases outside the gene matches. The germline gives CDR1 SGHRS, CDR2 YFSETQ. CDR3 length equals 13 residues.

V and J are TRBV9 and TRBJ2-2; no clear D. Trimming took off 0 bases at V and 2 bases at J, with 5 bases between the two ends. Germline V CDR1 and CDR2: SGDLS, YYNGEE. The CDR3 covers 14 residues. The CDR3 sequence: CASSVGANTGELFF. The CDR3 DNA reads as TGTGCCAGCAGCGTAGGGGCAAACACCGGGGAGCTGTTTTTT.

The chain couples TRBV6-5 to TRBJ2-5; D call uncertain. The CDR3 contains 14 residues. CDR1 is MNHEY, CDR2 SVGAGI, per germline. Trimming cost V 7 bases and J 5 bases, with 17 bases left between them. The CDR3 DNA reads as TGTGCCAGCAATAAAGACACGGTGCTCGAGACCCAGTACTTC. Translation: CASNKDTVLETQYF.

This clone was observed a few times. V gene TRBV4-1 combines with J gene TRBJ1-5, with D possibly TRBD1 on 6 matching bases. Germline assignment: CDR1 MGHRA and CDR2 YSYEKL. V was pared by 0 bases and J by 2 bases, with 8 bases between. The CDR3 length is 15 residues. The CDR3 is CASSQDPGGNQPQHF. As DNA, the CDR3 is TGCGCCAGCAGCCAAGATCCAGGGGGCAATCAGCCCCAGCATTTT.

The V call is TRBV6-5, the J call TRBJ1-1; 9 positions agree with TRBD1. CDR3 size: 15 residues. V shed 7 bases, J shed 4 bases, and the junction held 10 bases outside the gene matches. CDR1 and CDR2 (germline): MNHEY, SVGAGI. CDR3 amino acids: CASIQTGGTSTEAFF. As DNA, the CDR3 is TGTGCCAGCATACAGACAGGGGGAACGAGCACTGAAGCTTTCTTT.

The CDR3 sequence is CAISESTTAPSTDTQYF. The CDR3 nucleotides are TGTGCCATCAGTGAGTCGACGACAGCCCCTAGCACAGATACGCAGTATTTT. The chain links TRBV10-3 to TRBJ2-3, with D perhaps TRBD1 (5 bases). Germline V CDR1 and CDR2: ENHRY, SYGVKD. CDR3 size: 17 residues. Trimming cost V 0 bases and J 0 bases, with 13 bases left between them.

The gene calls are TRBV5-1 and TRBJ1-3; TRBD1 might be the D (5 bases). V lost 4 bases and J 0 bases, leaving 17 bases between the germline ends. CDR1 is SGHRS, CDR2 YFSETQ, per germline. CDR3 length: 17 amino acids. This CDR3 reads CASSRAQGADSGNTIYF. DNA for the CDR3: TGCGCCAGCAGCCGGGCCCAAGGGGCGGACTCTGGAAACACCATATATTTT.